This T cell receptor (beta chain) emerged from a study of neurological immune-mediated disorders (dated by TCRdb to between 2019 and 2020). Study-level background: Among the approximately 34 multiple sclerosis patients, relapsing-remitting MS accounted for around 30 and secondary progressive MS accounted for 3. Peripheral blood TCR-beta repertoires from HTLV-I-associated myelopathy (HAM/TSP) patients, multiple sclerosis patients and healthy controls were compared by UMI-based sequencing. The 90 to 120 TCR-beta libraries covered PBMC samples along with longitudinal samples, technical triplicates, and paired sorted CD4+ and CD8+ T-cell subsets. Of the approximately 66 subjects in the cohort, some 14 were HAM/TSP patients, around 34 were multiple sclerosis patients, and 20 were healthy controls.

For unsorted PBMC libraries, 2 million PBMCs were used after storage in RNAlater at -80 degrees C until RNA extraction. Multiple sclerosis patients were enrolled in a US clinical protocol evaluating disease progression by magnetic resonance imaging. Peripheral blood was subjected to Ficoll-Hypaque density gradient centrifugation to isolate PBMCs, which were then cryopreserved in liquid nitrogen. As for this clonotype: Its antigen is unknown. Per-nucleotide qualities are absent, and no much larger clonotype sits a single base away.

From the cysteine through the phenylalanine, the CDR3 covers 15 amino acids. Just the 45-base CDR3 DNA is kept, in frame starting at base 1. At the junction V is shortened by 3 bases and J by 0 bases, with 10 bases in between. The germline V gene supplies CDR1 ENHRY and CDR2 SYGVKD. Summary of the overall study and its limitations: No identical CDR3 amino acid sequences were found to be shared among expanded clones across subjects, suggesting that TCR-beta repertoires were private in all groups. The MS cluster was not associated with any clinical or MRI features, and the authors stated that larger cohorts are needed. In phylogenetic analysis, the repertoires of 18 of 34 MS patients grouped into a cluster of related CDR3 sequences, which suggests a possible signature at the repertoire level. The highest TCR clonal expansion was observed in HAM/TSP patients, whereas the lowest was observed in MS patients, even when compared with healthy controls.

cDNA was synthesized by template-switch 5'RACE using a primer carrying a 10-nucleotide random unique molecular identifier by which each TCR transcript was tagged. Every sequencing run yielded over 200 million TCR-beta sequences covering 15-18 subjects. The RNeasy kit was used to extract total RNA. Using the KAPA Real-time Library Amplification kit, TCR-beta VDJ regions were amplified with primers for the TCR constant region and the 5'RACE anchor. Sample indexes and Illumina adaptors were added in a first PCR, after which library yield was increased in a second PCR. After Ampure bead purification, the TCR product of roughly 650 bp was size-selected on a 2% E-gel SizeSelection system. Before pooling, library quality was assessed on a Bioanalyzer, concentration was determined with Qubit, and library quantification was performed with the Kapa Library Quantification kit. An Illumina HiSeq 2500 sequenced the libraries paired-end 2 x 150 bp. To increase sequence diversity, roughly 23-30% phiX was spiked into each library pool. From the authors' description of their analysis: Quality-filtered reads were processed with the UMI-based MiGEC pipeline, which removed over 75% of raw TCR sequences during error correction. IMGT germline references were used for alignment of VDJ genes, and clonotypes were defined by a unique CDR3 amino acid sequence together with V-J genes. Clonal expansion, Shannon diversity, and CDR3 relatedness (CalcPairwiseDistances, ClusterSamples) were evaluated with VDJtools, and phylogenetic trees were built with CLCbio workbench. Clones with at least 8 unique UMIs were defined as expanded, with this threshold being based on coefficient-of-variation modelling across technical triplicates. TCRdb took the public reads, trimmed them with fastp at Q25, ran MiXCR for clone calling and kept in-frame beta chains. Entries are consolidated by CDR3 protein sequence, retaining the most common genes and DNA. The V and J calls and clone size are TCRdb's, not the authors'. The sample table contains about 55,000 distinct CDR3 sequences; only one count was recorded for less than 5% of them. Of the sample, approximately 2.9% falls within the top ten clones.

This sequence originates from a man aged 50 to 60 with multiple sclerosis. This chain joins TRBV10-3 to TRBJ2-3; the D gene is perhaps TRBD2, from 7 matching bases. Source material: PBMCs. This receptor carries the CDR3 CAISEGGGSTDTQYF. The sequenced DNA: TGTGCCATCAGTGAAGGGGGGGGCAGCACAGATACGCAGTATTTT.